This T cell receptor (beta chain) was identified in a study of T-cell memory formation after mild COVID-19. Study findings and constraints: Mainly in CM and EM were contracting CD4+ clones; CD8+ were in EMRA. Memory cells collected pre-infection included some clones that later responded, suggesting cross-reactive memory joined.

As for this clonotype: Antigen specificity is unknown.

With constant-segment primers, 5'RACE yielded cDNA libraries of TCR alpha and TCR beta that carried sample barcodes and UMIs. A single record per CDR3 protein comes from TCRdb applying MiXCR to the 5' RACE reads. The data contain 400,000 to 500,000 distinct CDR3 sequences, 20% of them singletons. The V gene's germline CDR1 is SEHNR and CDR2 FQNEAQ (reference sequence). The V end lost 8 bases, the J end lost 0 bases, and 16 bases lay between the germline ends. This CDR3 region has 16 residues. This clonotype was obtained from an adult woman who had mild COVID-19 (a few samples of this study predate the infection). Cell type and time point are not known. Sequencing was carried out using PBMCs or a T cell subset sorted from them (not recorded which). The chain couples TRBV7-9 to TRBJ2-2; D gene uncertain. The CDR3 sequence is CASPVDVASNTGELFF. The CDR3 bases are TGTGCCAGCCCTGTTGACGTCGCCTCGAACACCGGGGAGCTGTTTTTT.